What follows are 26 T cell receptor beta chains derived from one specimen sequenced in a study of Tregs in tolerant kidney transplant recipients. Generated by immunoSEQ multiplex PCR, the TCRdb table keeps only in-frame clones and is missing some. The top ten clones hold more than 0.3% of a sample with about 110,000 clones, almost 90% of them seen once. This specimen consisted of CD4+ T cells from blood, obtained before the transplant. The receptors come from a human donor who received a combined kidney and bone marrow transplant.

There are many counts of this clone. The rearrangement joins TRBV14 to TRBJ1-1; 10 positions match TRBD1. The V gene's germline CDR1 is SGHDN and CDR2 FVKESK. V shed 2 bases and J 6 bases; nucleotides not matched to a gene: 12. The CDR3 contains 17 residues. The CDR3 here is CASSQSYLGTGVAEAFF. CDR3 DNA sequence: TGTGCCAGCAGCCAAAGTTATCTAGGGACAGGGGTGGCTGAAGCTTTCTTT.

The chain recombines TRBV14 with TRBJ2-1; perhaps TRBD2 as D (6 bases). Trimming stripped 1 base from V and 6 bases from J, with 16 bases between. This CDR3 has 16 residues. The germline gives CDR1 SGHDN, CDR2 FVKESK. CDR3 sequence (DNA): TGTGCCAGCAGCCAAGTAGGACGGCTAGCGAGCAATGAGCAGTTCTTC. The encoded protein is CASSQVGRLASNEQFF.

The chain couples TRBV7-9 to TRBJ2-1, with no clear D. The germline V and J ends were trimmed by 5 bases and 5 bases, with 13 bases remaining between them. CDR3 length equals 14 residues. CDR1 is SEHNR, CDR2 FQNEAQ, per germline (reference sequence). CDR3 sequence reads: CASSHRIQNNEQFF. The CDR3 nucleotides are TGTGCCAGCAGCCATCGTATCCAGAACAATGAGCAGTTCTTC. Based on the CDR3 plus reference TRBV7-9 and TRBJ2-1, the full variable domain is DTGVSQNPRHKITKRGQNVTFRCDPISEHNRLYWYRQTLGQGPEFLTYFQNEAQLEKSRLLSDRFSAERPKGSFSTLEIQRTEQGDSAMYLCASSHRIQNNEQFFGPGTRLTVL.

A note on this clone: The same CDR3 is also encoded by other DNA sequences in this sample. J is TRBJ2-3 and V is TRBV5-1; tentatively, D is TRBD1 (7 bases). The CDR3 is 14 amino acids. The germline CDR1 and CDR2 sequences are SGHRS and YFSETQ. The V gene lost 3 bases and the J gene lost 2 bases, with 10 bases spanning the gap. Here the CDR3 DNA reads TGCGCCAGCAGCTCAGGGGGGCCCACAGATACGCAGTATTTT. It encodes CASSSGGPTDTQYF.

The chain has TRBV5-1 and TRBJ1-4, with a tentative D call TRBD1 (5 bases). CDR1 is SGHRS and CDR2 is YFSETQ in the germline V gene. Trimming left V 4 bases short and J 1 base short, with 8 bases between. The CDR3 totals 14 residues. CDR3 protein: CASSDGGTNEKLFF. The CDR3 coding sequence is TGCGCCAGCAGCGACGGGGGAACTAATGAAAAACTGTTTTTT.

The rearrangement joins TRBV6-1 to TRBJ1-1; D gene unclear. The CDR3 is made up of 12 amino acids. V was pared by 6 bases and J by 10 bases, with 15 bases between. Germline V gene data show CDR1 as MNHNS and CDR2 as SASEGT. The CDR3 loop reads CASSLNRFGAFF. CDR3 in DNA: TGTGCCAGCAGCCTAAACAGATTCGGAGCTTTCTTT.

The chain recombines TRBV7-2 with TRBJ1-1; TRBD1 matches at 7 bases. The CDR3 covers 16 residues. The germline V gene has CDR1 SGHTA and CDR2 FQGNSA. With V trimmed by 5 bases and J by 5 bases, 14 bases remained unmatched. The CDR3 protein is CASSPQGGETRTEAFF. Here the CDR3 DNA reads TGTGCCAGCAGCCCCCAGGGGGGCGAAACGAGGACTGAAGCTTTCTTT. Based on the CDR3 plus reference TRBV7-2 and TRBJ1-1, the full variable domain is GAGVSQSPSNKVTEKGKDVELRCDPISGHTALYWYRQSLGQGLEFLIYFQGNSAPDKSGLPSDRFSAERTGGSVSTLTIQRTQQEDSAVYLCASSPQGGETRTEAFFGQGTRLTVV.

The chain uses TRBV18 and TRBJ2-2; 7 nucleotides align to TRBD1. CDR1 KGHSH and CDR2 LQKENI come from the germline V gene. The J segment lost 1 base and the V segment lost 5 bases, leaving 4 bases of the junction unmatched. The CDR3 is made up of 15 amino acids. The CDR3 here is CASSSGQRNTGELFF. As DNA, the CDR3 is TGTGCCAGCTCATCGGGACAGAGGAACACCGGGGAGCTGTTTTTT.

This clone was seen once. The chain uses TRBV19 and TRBJ1-1, with 8 bases that match TRBD1. The ends lost 4 bases at V and 0 bases at J; junction bases unmatched: 4. Per germline, CDR1 LNHDA and CDR2 SQIVND (reference sequence). The CDR3 is 15 residues long. CDR3 loop: CASSNRQGLNTEAFF. The CDR3 DNA sequence: TGTGCCAGTAGTAACCGACAGGGGCTGAACACTGAAGCTTTCTTT.

This chain joins TRBV2 and TRBJ2-2; D perhaps matches TRBD2 (6 bases). The CDR3 runs to 12 residues. V lost 6 bases and J lost 10, with 12 bases in between. CDR1 is SNHLY and CDR2 is FYNNEI in the germline V gene. The CDR3 DNA follows: TGTGCCAGCAGACGGGGGTATGCGGAGCTGTTTTTT. Translating gives CASRRGYAELFF.

CDR3 residues: CASSGAGYGYTF. As DNA, the CDR3 is TGTGCCAGCAGTGGCGCAGGGTATGGCTACACCTTC. The rearrangement links TRBV2 to TRBJ1-2, with TRBD1 as a possible D gene (5 bases). CDR1 is SNHLY and CDR2 is FYNNEI in the germline V gene. The V gene lost 4 bases and the J gene lost 5 bases, with 8 bases spanning the gap. This CDR3 has 12 residues.

The chain combines TRBV5-1 with TRBJ2-1, with D possibly matching TRBD2 (5 bases). Germline loops: CDR1 SGHRS, CDR2 YFSETQ. The germline V and J ends were trimmed by 0 bases and 6 bases, with 10 bases remaining between them. The CDR3 contains 14 residues. The DNA of the CDR3 is TGCGCCAGCAGCTTGGGATCGGCGGGCAATGAGCAGTTCTTC. Translated: CASSLGSAGNEQFF.

The J gene is TRBJ2-1, the V gene TRBV27; tentative D call: TRBD2 (5 bases). CDR3 length: 15 amino acids. Trimming took 3 bases from V and 4 from J, leaving 13 bases between them. In germline, CDR1 is MNHEY, CDR2 SMNVEV (reference sequence). The CDR3 bases are TGTGCCAGCAGTTTGCAGCTGACGGGGTACAATGAGCAGTTCTTC. Amino acids: CASSLQLTGYNEQFF.

The rearrangement uses TRBV4-3 and TRBJ2-5; TRBD1 agrees at 8 bases. Losses at the gene ends were 0 bases for V and 4 bases for J; bases not matched to a gene: 4. The CDR3 totals 15 residues. Germline-derived CDR1 and CDR2 are LGHNA and YSLEER. CDR3 sequence: CASSQDGTGGETQYF. The CDR3 DNA follows: TGCGCCAGCAGCCAAGACGGGACAGGTGGAGAGACCCAGTACTTC.

This clone was seen a single time. V is TRBV5-4 and J is TRBJ1-4; 12 bases agree with TRBD1. This CDR3 region has 16 residues. Germline CDR1 and CDR2: SGHNT and YYREEE (reference sequence). After removal of 3 bases from V and 3 bases from J, the junction contained 3 bases not matched to a gene. DNA of the CDR3: TGTGCCAGCAGCTGGGGACAGGGGGCAGCTAATGAAAAACTGTTTTTT. This codes for CASSWGQGAANEKLFF.

The chain carries TRBV30 and TRBJ1-4, with 8 bases identical to TRBD1. The trim removed 4 bases at V and 5 bases at J, leaving 9 bases unmatched. This CDR3 is 15 amino acids long. From germline, CDR1 is GTSNPN and CDR2 SVGIG (reference sequence). Here the CDR3 reads CAWNPAGTGNEKLFF. The CDR3 DNA sequence: TGTGCCTGGAATCCTGCCGGGACAGGCAATGAAAAACTGTTTTTT. Full variable domain (rest looked up from reference TRBV30 and TRBJ1-4): SQTIHQWPATLVQPVGSPLSLECTVEGTSNPNLYWYRQAAGRGLQLLFYSVGIGQISSEVPQNLSASRPQDRQFILSSKKLLLSDSGFYLCAWNPAGTGNEKLFFGSGTQLSVL.

The chain carries TRBV7-2 and TRBJ2-7; 10 positions match TRBD2. The junction had 6 bases not matched to a gene; V was cut back by 5 bases and J by 2 bases. Per germline, CDR1 SGHTA and CDR2 FQGNSA. This CDR3 is built from 15 residues. This CDR3 is CASSLTSGVAYEQYF. The CDR3 nucleotides are TGTGCCAGCAGCCTTACTAGCGGGGTTGCCTACGAGCAGTACTTC.

The chain has TRBV19 and TRBJ1-6; TRBD1 aligns across 7 bases. V shed 6 bases and J 4 bases; nucleotides not matched to a gene: 12. This CDR3 contains 17 residues. The V gene's germline CDR1 is LNHDA and CDR2 SQIVND (reference sequence). In nucleotides, the CDR3 is TGTGCCAGTAGCCGGGACGGGACAGCAGTTTATAATTCACCCCTCCACTTT. Translation gives CASSRDGTAVYNSPLHF.

The chain employs TRBV18 and TRBJ1-2; D gene ambiguous. V lost 8 bases, J lost 2 bases, and 15 bases lay in between. The CDR3 totals 14 residues. Germline lookup yields CDR1 KGHSH and CDR2 LQKENI. This CDR3 reads CASLSDSSNYGYTF. The CDR3 region has the DNA TGTGCCAGCCTGTCAGATTCCTCAAACTATGGCTACACCTTC.

The CDR3 reads CASSSFETYRRNYGYTF. The CDR3 coding sequence is TGTGCCAGCAGCTCCTTCGAGACCTACAGGCGTAACTATGGCTACACCTTC. V gene TRBV7-9 combines with J gene TRBJ1-2; possible D gene TRBD1, 5 bases. Germline CDR1 reads SEHNR; CDR2 reads FQNEAQ (reference sequence). CDR3 length equals 17 residues. The ends were cut back, 4 bases at V and 1 base at J, with 19 bases in the middle.

This clone was counted once. V gene TRBV6-4 combines with J gene TRBJ2-1; no clear D. Germline V lookup: CDR1 MRHNA, CDR2 SNTAGT. The CDR3 runs 15 residues. V was pared by 2 bases and J by 2 bases, with 10 bases between. As DNA, the CDR3 is TGTGCCAGCAGTGACGGCAGGAAGACCTACAATGAGCAGTTCTTC. This sequence encodes CASSDGRKTYNEQFF.

The chain combines TRBV7-2 with TRBJ2-5; TRBD1 might be the D (6 bases). V lost 1 base and J lost 7, with 10 bases in between. This CDR3 is 13 amino acids long. Germline V gene lookup returns CDR1 SGHTA and CDR2 FQGNSA. CDR3 sequence (DNA): TGTGCCAGCAGCTTAGACAGGGCCGGGACCCAGTACTTC. It yields the protein CASSLDRAGTQYF. The full variable domain, rest sourced from reference TRBV7-2 and TRBJ2-5, is GAGVSQSPSNKVTEKGKDVELRCDPISGHTALYWYRQSLGQGLEFLIYFQGNSAPDKSGLPSDRFSAERTGGSVSTLTIQRTQQEDSAVYLCASSLDRAGTQYFGPGTRLLVL.

This chain connects TRBV6-1 to TRBJ2-3; D is uncertain. CDR1 and CDR2 from the germline V gene are MNHNS and SASEGT. This CDR3 contains 14 residues. V lost 6 bases and J 5 bases, leaving 15 bases between the germline ends. CDR3 in DNA: TGTGCCAGCAGCCACCGAGGTTTAGAAGATACGCAGTATTTT. It translates to CASSHRGLEDTQYF.

This clone was found once. The chain uses TRBV19 and TRBJ1-5, with D possibly being TRBD1 (6 bases). This CDR3 region has 15 residues. V was cut by 4 bases and J by 3 bases, with 13 bases left in between. CDR1 is LNHDA and CDR2 is SQIVND in the germline V gene (reference sequence). The DNA for the CDR3 is TGTGCCAGTAGTAATTACAGGGCCCTCAATCAGCCCCAGCATTTT. This encodes CASSNYRALNQPQHF.

V and J are TRBV7-9 and TRBJ2-2, with TRBD2 matching 7 bases. The CDR3 runs to 14 residues. The V segment lost 3 bases and the J segment 6 bases; nucleotides outside the gene matches: 4. Germline loops: CDR1 SEHNR, CDR2 FQNEAQ (reference sequence). The CDR3 protein is CASSLEGLAGELFF. As DNA, the CDR3 is TGTGCCAGCAGCTTGGAAGGACTAGCCGGGGAGCTGTTTTTT.

The CDR3, as DNA: TGTGCCAGCAGTGAAGCGGCGGGACGGAGCACTGAAGCTTTCTTT. Amino acids: CASSEAAGRSTEAFF. This chain uses TRBV6-1 with TRBJ1-1, with D possibly matching TRBD1 (5 bases). V was shortened by 0 bases and J by 4 bases, with 12 bases between the two germline ends. Looked up from germline, CDR1 is MNHNS and CDR2 is SASEGT. The CDR3 loop spans 15 amino acids.